This T cell receptor (beta chain) was sequenced for a study of T cell responses to AZD1222 COVID-19 vaccine. About the study: Second-dose schedules of about 4 or about 12 weeks were combined. Findings and limits, study-wide: Unmutated variant regions are reportedly targeted by nearly half of spike-specific TCRs. Compared with day 0, the breadth and depth of the Spike-specific TCR repertoire rose significantly after two doses of AZD1222. Only a handful of AZD1222 recipients tested seropositive at baseline.

TCRdb's table, derived via immunoSEQ multiplex PCR, lists solely in-frame clones and lacks some. The profile shows 110,000 to 150,000 clones, 80% to 90% of them singletons. V was clipped by 3 bases and J by 6 bases; unmatched bases: 7. The CDR3 has 15 amino acids. Germline V CDR1 and CDR2: SGHRS, YFSETQ. As concerns this clone: The antigen is unknown.

This clonotype originated in an adult in good health. The chain recombines TRBV5-1 with TRBJ2-2, with 8 nucleotides matching TRBD1. The specimen was peripheral blood, collected on day 0 of AZD1222 vaccination. The chain's CDR3 is CASSSRQGQPGELFF. CDR3 coding DNA: TGCGCCAGCAGCTCCCGACAGGGGCAGCCCGGGGAGCTGTTTTTT.